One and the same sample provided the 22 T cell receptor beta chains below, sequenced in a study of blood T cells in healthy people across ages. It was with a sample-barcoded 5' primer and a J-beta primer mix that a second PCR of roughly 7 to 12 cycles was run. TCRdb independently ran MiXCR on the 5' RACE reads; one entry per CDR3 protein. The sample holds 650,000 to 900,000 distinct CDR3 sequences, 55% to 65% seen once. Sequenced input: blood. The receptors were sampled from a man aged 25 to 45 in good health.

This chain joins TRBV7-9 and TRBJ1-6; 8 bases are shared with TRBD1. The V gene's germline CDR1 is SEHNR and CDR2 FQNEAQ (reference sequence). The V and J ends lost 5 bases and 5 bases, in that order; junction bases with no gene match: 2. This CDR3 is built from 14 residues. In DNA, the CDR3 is TGTGCCAGCAGCGTGACAGGGGATAATTCACCCCTCCACTTT. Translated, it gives CASSVTGDNSPLHF.

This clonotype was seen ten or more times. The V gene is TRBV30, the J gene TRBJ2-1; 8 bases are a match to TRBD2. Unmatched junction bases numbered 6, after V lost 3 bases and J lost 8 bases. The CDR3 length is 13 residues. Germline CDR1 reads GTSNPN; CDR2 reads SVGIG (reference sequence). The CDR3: CAWSGGAGYEQFF. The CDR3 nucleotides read TGTGCCTGGAGCGGGGGGGCCGGGTATGAGCAGTTCTTC.

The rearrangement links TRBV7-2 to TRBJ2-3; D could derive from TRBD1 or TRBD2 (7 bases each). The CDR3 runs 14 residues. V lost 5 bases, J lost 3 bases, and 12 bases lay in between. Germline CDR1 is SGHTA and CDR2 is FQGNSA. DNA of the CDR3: TGTGCCAGCAGCCAGGGGGGGGTTACAGATACGCAGTATTTT. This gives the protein CASSQGGVTDTQYF.

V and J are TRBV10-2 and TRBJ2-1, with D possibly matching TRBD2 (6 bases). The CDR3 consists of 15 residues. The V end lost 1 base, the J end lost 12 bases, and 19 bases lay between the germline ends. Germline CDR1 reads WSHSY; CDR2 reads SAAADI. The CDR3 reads CASSEFGGAGKGQFF. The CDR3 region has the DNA TGCGCCAGCAGTGAGTTTGGAGGGGCGGGGAAGGGGCAGTTCTTC.

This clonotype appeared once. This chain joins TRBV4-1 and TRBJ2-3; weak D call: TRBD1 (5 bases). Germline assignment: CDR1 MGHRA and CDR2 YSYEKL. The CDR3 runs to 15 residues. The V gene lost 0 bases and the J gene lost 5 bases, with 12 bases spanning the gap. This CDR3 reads CASSQDRAGQDTQYF. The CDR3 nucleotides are TGCGCCAGCAGCCAAGATCGGGCAGGGCAAGATACGCAGTATTTT.

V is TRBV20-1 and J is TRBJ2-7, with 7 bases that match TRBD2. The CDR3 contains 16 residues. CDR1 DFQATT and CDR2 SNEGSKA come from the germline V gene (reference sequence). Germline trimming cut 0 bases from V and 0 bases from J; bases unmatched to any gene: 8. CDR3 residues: CSARDSGRGSSYEQYF. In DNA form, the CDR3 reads TGCAGTGCTAGAGATAGTGGGCGGGGGAGCTCCTACGAGCAGTACTTC.

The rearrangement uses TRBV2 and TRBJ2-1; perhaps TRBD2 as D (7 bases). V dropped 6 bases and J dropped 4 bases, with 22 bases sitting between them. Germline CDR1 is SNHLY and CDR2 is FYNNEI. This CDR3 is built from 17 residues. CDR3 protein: CASRSDGGPIKYNEQFF. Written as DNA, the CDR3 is TGTGCCAGCAGGTCTGACGGGGGGCCCATAAAATACAATGAGCAGTTCTTC. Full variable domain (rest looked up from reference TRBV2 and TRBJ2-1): EPEVTQTPSHQVTQMGQEVILRCVPISNHLYFYWYRQILGQKVEFLVSFYNNEISEKSEIFDDQFSVERPDGSNFTLKIRSTKLEDSAMYFCASRSDGGPIKYNEQFFGPGTRLTVL.

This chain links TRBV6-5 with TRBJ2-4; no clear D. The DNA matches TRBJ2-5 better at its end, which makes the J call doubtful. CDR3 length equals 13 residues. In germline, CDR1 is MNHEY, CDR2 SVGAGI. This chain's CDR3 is CASSGSVKETQYF. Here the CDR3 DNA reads TGTGCCAGCAGTGGCAGCGTCAAAGAGACCCAGTACTTC.

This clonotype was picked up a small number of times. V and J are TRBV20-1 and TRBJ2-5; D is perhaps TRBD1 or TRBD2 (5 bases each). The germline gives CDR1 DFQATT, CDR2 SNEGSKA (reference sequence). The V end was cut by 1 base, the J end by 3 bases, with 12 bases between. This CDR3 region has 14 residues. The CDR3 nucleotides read TGCAGTGCTAGAGCCCGGGACCGAGAAGAGACCCAGTACTTC. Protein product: CSARARDREETQYF.

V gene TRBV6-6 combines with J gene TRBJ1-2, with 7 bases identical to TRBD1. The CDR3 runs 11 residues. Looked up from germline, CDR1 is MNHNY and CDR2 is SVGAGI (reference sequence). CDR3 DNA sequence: TGTGGCACCACAGGGGCGATGGGCTACACCTTC. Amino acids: CGTTGAMGYTF.

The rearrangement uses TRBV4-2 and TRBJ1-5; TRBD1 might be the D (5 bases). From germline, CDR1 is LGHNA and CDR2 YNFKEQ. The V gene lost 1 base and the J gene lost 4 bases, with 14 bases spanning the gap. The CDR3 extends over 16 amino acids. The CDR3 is CASSQGDADKNQPQHF. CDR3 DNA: TGTGCCAGCAGCCAAGGCGATGCGGACAAGAATCAGCCCCAGCATTTT.

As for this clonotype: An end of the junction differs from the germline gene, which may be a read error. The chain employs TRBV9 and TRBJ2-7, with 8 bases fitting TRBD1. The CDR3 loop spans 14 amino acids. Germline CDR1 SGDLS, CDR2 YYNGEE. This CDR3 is CASSVPGGSNEQYF. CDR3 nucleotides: TGTGCCAGCAGCGTCCCAGGGGGCTCCAACGAGCAGTACTTC.

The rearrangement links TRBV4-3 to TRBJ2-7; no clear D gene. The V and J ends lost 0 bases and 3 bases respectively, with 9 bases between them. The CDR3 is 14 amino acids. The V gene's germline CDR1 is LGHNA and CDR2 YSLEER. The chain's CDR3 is CASSQDHSGYEQYF. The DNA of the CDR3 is TGCGCCAGCAGCCAAGATCACAGTGGCTACGAGCAGTACTTC.

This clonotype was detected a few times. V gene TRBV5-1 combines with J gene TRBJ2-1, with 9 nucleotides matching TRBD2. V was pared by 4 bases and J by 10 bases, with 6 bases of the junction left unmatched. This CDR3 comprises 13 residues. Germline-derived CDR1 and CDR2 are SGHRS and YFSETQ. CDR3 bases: TGCGCCAGCAGCCTGGGAGGACTAGCGGAGCAGTTCTTC. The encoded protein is CASSLGGLAEQFF.

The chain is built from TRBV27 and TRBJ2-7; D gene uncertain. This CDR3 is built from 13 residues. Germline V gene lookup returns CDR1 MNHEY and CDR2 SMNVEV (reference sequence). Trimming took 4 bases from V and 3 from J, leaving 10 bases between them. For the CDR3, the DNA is TGTGCCAGCAGTTCTCGTTGGGGCTACGAGCAGTACTTC. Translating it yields CASSSRWGYEQYF.

CDR3 DNA sequence: TGCAGTGCCCTACCTGGGGGGACCCAGTACTTC. This sequence encodes CSALPGGTQYF. This chain joins TRBV20-1 and TRBJ2-5; D could derive from TRBD1 or TRBD2 (5 bases each). V lost 6 bases to trimming and J lost 7 bases, with 12 bases between them. Per the germline V gene, CDR1 is DFQATT and CDR2 is SNEGSKA (reference sequence). The CDR3 length is 11 residues.

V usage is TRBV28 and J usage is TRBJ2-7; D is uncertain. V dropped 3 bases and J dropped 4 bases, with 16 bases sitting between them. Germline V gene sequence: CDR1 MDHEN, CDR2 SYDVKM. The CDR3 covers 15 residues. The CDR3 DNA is TGTGCCAGCAGTTTTACTCCCGATCCCCCATACGAGCAGTACTTC. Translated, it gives CASSFTPDPPYEQYF.

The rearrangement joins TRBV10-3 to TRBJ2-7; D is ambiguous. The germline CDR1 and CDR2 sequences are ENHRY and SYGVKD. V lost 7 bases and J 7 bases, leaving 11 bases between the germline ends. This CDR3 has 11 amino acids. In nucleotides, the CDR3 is TGTGCCATCAACCTAAATGGGGAGCAGTACTTC. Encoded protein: CAINLNGEQYF.

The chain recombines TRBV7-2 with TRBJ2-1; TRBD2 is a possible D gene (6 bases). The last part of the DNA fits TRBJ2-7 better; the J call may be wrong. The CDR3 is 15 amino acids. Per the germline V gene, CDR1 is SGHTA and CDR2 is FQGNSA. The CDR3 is CASSLVADGGREQYF. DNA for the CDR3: TGTGCCAGCAGCTTGGTTGCCGACGGGGGTCGCGAGCAGTACTTC.

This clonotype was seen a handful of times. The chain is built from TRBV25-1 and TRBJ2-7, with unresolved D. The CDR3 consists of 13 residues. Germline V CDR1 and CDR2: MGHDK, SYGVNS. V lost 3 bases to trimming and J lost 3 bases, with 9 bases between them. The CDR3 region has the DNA TGTGCCAGCAGTGACGCGGCCATCTACGAGCAGTACTTC. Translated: CASSDAAIYEQYF.

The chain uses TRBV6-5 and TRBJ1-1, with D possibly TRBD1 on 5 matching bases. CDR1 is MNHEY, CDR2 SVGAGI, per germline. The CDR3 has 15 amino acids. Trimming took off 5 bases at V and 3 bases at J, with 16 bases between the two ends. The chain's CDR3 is CASSGGGQGDTEAFF. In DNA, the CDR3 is TGTGCCAGCAGTGGCGGAGGGCAGGGAGACACTGAAGCTTTCTTT.

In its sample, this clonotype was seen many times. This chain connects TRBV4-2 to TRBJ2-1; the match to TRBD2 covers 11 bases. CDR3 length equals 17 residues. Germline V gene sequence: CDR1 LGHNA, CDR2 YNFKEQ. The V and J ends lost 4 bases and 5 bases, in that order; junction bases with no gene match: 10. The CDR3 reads CASSLVAGGPLNNEQFF. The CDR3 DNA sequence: TGTGCCAGCAGCCTCGTAGCGGGGGGGCCGCTCAACAATGAGCAGTTCTTC.